This T cell receptor beta chain was identified during a study of T cells after posttransplantation cyclophosphamide. Study-level findings and limits: Blood and skin or GI T cell repertoires showed limited TRB overlap. After PTCy, TRB diversity resembled that of CNI/methotrexate controls.

This clone was found a few times. Its target is not known. Sequencing was performed with immunoSEQ multiplex PCR; in TCRdb, only in-frame clones are kept and a portion is missing. This sample carries about 36,000 clones and no singletons, and 1.2% goes to the top ten. Trimming took 1 base from V and 5 from J, leaving 15 bases between them. CDR1 and CDR2 from the germline V gene are MDHEN and SYDVKM. The CDR3 is 15 residues long. This TCR was recovered from a girl aged 5 to 17 in good health, CMV-negative, and a related stem cell transplant donor. The rearrangement links TRBV28 to TRBJ2-7, with TRBD1 as a possible D gene (6 bases). Material: PBMCs. The CDR3 DNA follows: TGTGCCAGCAGTTTATTACGGACAGTCCGCCACGAGCAGTACTTC. Translation gives CASSLLRTVRHEQYF.